This T cell receptor beta chain was found in a study of coeliac disease. Overall study results and limits: In active celiac disease, intraepithelial and lamina propria TRB and TRG repertoires were less clonal than controls. Largely private TRB repertoires meant most sequences were sample-unique. Of coeliac lamina propria samples, about 55% of the 18 held published gliadin-specific TRB sequences, versus 1 of 6 controls. The authors judged this method unsuitable for unbiased gliadin-specific T cell detection.

Concerning this clone: Its matching antigen is unknown.

The repertoire was sequenced with immunoSEQ multiplex PCR; TCRdb's copy has only in-frame clones and lacks some. In the table there are 2,500 to 3,500 clones, roughly 70% of which are singletons. Sequencing was carried out using lymphocytes from the gut lamina propria. The TCR originated in a man older than 75 without celiac disease.

The CDR3 is CASSSTSGPHNEQFF. In nucleotides, the CDR3 is TGTGCCAGCAGCTCGACTAGCGGACCCCACAATGAGCAGTTCTTC. V and J are TRBV7-4 and TRBJ2-1, with 9 bases fitting TRBD2. The trim removed 4 bases at V and 5 bases at J, leaving 6 bases unmatched. The length of the CDR3 is 15 residues. From germline, CDR1 is SGHVT and CDR2 SQSDAQ.